The clone carrying this T cell receptor (beta chain) was counted a single time. Its antigen is unidentified. Other nucleotide sequences in the sample specify the same CDR3. The data belong to a study of shared clonotypes between healthy human individuals. Looking at the study overall: Per-donor plates numbered three CD4 naive, three CD4 memory, two CD8 naive and one CD8 memory. Study outcomes and limitations: Sampling covered nothing but blood. Tissue TCR repertoires likely differ from those found in blood.

This CDR3 is 12 amino acids long. Germline V lookup: CDR1 MNHNS, CDR2 SASEGT. V shed 6 bases and J 3 bases; nucleotides not matched to a gene: 1. The input for sorted-subset replicate PCRs was 150 to 200 ng DNA, some 28,000 T cell genomes. Sequencing was performed with immunoSEQ multiplex PCR; in TCRdb, only in-frame clones are kept and a portion is missing. The sample has millions of clones, 85% to 95% seen once. V is TRBV6-1 and J is TRBJ1-2; the match to TRBD1 covers 7 bases. The sequence was obtained from a man aged 18 to 30 in good health. What was sequenced was naive CD4+ T cells sorted from blood. The subset: CD45RA+ positively selected. CDR3 loop: CASSRGDYGYTF. CDR3 DNA sequence: TGTGCCAGCAGCAGGGGGGACTATGGCTACACCTTC.